The clone carrying this T cell receptor (beta chain) came up once. One end of the junction fails to match germline, which may point to a read error. The CDR3 is 13 residues long. These data originate in a study of kidney transplant recipient with SARS-CoV-2 infection. TCRdb reprocessed the reads with MiXCR, giving one entry per CDR3 protein. Of 200,000 to 300,000 distinct CDR3 sequences in the sample, more than 25% were seen once. The specimen comprised a blood sample, sampled at baseline and on day 111 from a kidney transplant recipient. V usage is TRBV12-3 or TRBV12-4 and J usage is TRBJ1-1; D is possibly TRBD1 (6 bases). The receptor was isolated from a male patient between 25 and 39 years old who had COVID-19 and was a kidney transplant recipient. Some T cells may be supplied by the graft donor. The CDR3 DNA reads TGTGCCAGCAGTTTTCAGGGGAACACTGGAGCTTTCTTT. Protein product: CASSFQGNTGAFF.